The 4 T cell receptor beta chains presented below share a single source sample, sequenced in a study of post-analysis software for immune sequencing data. Study-wide points: Higher frequency in patients than in controls was seen for five TRBV segments, with TRBV5-6, TRBV5-1 and TRBV20-1 among them.

The antigens of these receptors remain unknown. Researchers reported that TCR beta cDNA libraries carried unique molecular identifiers. TCRdb reanalysed the PCR reads using MiXCR and keeps one entry per CDR3 protein. The sample yields hundreds of thousands of distinct CDR3 sequences, roughly 29% seen once. Sequencing was carried out using blood. These receptors originate from a girl aged 5-17 years with multiple sclerosis.

The chain uses TRBV9 and TRBJ2-1; 8 nucleotides line up with TRBD2. The germline V gene has CDR1 SGDLS and CDR2 YYNGEE. V lost 4 bases and J lost 6; bases outside the gene matches: 15. This CDR3 comprises 17 residues. CDR3 in DNA: TGTGCCAGCAGCCCAGGTGGGAGCGGGGGACCCCTCAATGAGCAGTTCTTC. As protein: CASSPGGSGGPLNEQFF.

This CDR3 reads CSAMGSVATNEKLFF. The CDR3 DNA sequence: TGCAGTGCTATGGGGTCGGTTGCAACTAATGAAAAACTGTTTTTT. The rearrangement uses TRBV20-1 and TRBJ1-4; D gene ambiguous. CDR3 length: 15 amino acids. CDR1 DFQATT and CDR2 SNEGSKA come from the germline V gene (reference sequence). V shed 4 bases and J shed 0 bases, with 12 bases lying between them.

This clonotype was seen only a few times. This chain joins TRBV7-2 and TRBJ2-7; 7 bases are shared with TRBD1. Germline CDR1 SGHTA, CDR2 FQGNSA. V lost 1 base to trimming and J lost 3 bases; unmatched junction nucleotides: 6. The CDR3 sequence is 15 residues long. CDR3 sequence: CASSLVETGYYEQYF. The DNA for the CDR3 is TGTGCCAGCAGCTTAGTAGAGACAGGGTACTACGAGCAGTACTTC.

With respect to this clonotype: A much larger clone lies a single base off, so this may be a read error. The chain is built from TRBV12-3 or TRBV12-4 and TRBJ1-5; possibly TRBD1 for D (6 bases). V was pared by 4 bases and J by 6 bases, with 16 bases between. The CDR3 extends over 15 amino acids. Here the CDR3 reads CASSSGQGLGQPQHF. The CDR3 DNA reads TGTGCCAGCAGTTCTGGGCAGGGGCTAGGTCAGCCCCAGCATTTT.